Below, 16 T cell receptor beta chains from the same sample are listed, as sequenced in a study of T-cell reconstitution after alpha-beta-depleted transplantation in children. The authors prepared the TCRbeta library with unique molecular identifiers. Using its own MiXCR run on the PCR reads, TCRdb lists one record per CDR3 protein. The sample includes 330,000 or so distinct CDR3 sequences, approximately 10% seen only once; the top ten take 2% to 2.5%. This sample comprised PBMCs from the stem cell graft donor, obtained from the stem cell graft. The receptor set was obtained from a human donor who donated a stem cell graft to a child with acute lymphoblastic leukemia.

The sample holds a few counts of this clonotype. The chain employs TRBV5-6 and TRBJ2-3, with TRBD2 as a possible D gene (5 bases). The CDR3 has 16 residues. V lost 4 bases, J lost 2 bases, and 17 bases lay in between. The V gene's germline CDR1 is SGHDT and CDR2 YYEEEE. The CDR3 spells CASSGRVRGYTDTQYF. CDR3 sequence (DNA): TGTGCCAGCAGCGGGCGGGTGCGCGGTTACACAGATACGCAGTATTTT.

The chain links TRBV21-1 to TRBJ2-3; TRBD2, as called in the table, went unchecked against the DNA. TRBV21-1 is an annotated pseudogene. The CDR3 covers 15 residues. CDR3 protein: CASSKVSGGSDTQYF. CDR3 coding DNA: TGTGCCAGCAGCAAAGTGAGCGGGGGCTCAGATACGCAGTATTTT.

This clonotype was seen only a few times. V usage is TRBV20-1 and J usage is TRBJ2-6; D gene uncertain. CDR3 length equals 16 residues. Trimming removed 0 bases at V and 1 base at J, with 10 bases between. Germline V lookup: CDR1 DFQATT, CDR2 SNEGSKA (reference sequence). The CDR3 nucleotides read TGCAGTGCTAGAGATAGGTCCGGATCTGGGGCCAACGTCCTGACTTTC. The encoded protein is CSARDRSGSGANVLTF.

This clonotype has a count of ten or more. The CDR3: CSARDWGLAGGPGSTDTQYF. CDR3 nucleotides: TGCAGTGCTAGAGATTGGGGACTAGCGGGAGGGCCAGGAAGCACAGATACGCAGTATTTT. This chain connects TRBV20-1 to TRBJ2-3; 16 bases are a match to TRBD2. The CDR3 is made up of 20 amino acids. CDR1 DFQATT and CDR2 SNEGSKA come from the germline V gene (reference sequence). J was trimmed by 0 bases and V by 0 bases; bases with no gene match: 9.

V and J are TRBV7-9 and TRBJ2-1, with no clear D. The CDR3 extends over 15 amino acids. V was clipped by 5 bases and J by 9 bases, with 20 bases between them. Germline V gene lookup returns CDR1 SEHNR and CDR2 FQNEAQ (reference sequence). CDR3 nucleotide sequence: TGTGCCAGCAGCCCCCCCCTAATTGCCCGCAGTGAGCAGTTCTTC. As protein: CASSPPLIARSEQFF.

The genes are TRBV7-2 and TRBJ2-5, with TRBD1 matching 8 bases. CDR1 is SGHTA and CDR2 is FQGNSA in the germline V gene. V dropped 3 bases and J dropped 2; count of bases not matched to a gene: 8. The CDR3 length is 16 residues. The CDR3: CASSFGPGGRQETQYF. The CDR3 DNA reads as TGTGCCAGCAGCTTTGGTCCAGGGGGCCGTCAAGAGACCCAGTACTTC.

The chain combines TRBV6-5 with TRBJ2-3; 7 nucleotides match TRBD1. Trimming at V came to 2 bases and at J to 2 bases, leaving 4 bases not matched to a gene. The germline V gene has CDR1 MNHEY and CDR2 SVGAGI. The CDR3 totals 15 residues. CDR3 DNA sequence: TGTGCCAGCAGTTACGGGACAGTTCCCACAGATACGCAGTATTTT. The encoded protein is CASSYGTVPTDTQYF.

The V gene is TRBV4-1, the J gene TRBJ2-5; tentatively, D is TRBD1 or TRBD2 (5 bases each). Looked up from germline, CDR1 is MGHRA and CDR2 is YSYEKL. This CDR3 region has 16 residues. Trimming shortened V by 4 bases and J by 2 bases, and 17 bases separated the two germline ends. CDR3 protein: CASSPFRDALQETQYF. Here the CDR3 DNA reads TGCGCCAGCAGCCCCTTCCGGGACGCCTTACAAGAGACCCAGTACTTC.

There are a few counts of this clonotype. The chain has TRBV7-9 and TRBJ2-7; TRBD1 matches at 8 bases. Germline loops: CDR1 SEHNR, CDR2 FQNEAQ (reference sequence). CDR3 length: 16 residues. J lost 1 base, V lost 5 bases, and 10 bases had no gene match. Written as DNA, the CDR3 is TGTGCCAGCAGCCCGCCCAGACAGGGGCTATCCTACGAGCAGTACTTC. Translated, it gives CASSPPRQGLSYEQYF.

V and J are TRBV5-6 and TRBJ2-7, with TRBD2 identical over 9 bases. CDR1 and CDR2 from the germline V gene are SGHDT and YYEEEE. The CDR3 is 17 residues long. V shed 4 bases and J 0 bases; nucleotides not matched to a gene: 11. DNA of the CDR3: TGTGCCAGCAGCGGGCCCCCGACTAGCGGATTCTCCTACGAGCAGTACTTC. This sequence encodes CASSGPPTSGFSYEQYF. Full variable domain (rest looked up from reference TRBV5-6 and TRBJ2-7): DAGVTQSPTHLIKTRGQQVTLRCSPKSGHDTVSWYQQALGQGPQFIFQYYEEEERQRGNFPDRFSGHQFPNYSSELNVNALLLGDSALYLCASSGPPTSGFSYEQYFGPGTRLTVT.

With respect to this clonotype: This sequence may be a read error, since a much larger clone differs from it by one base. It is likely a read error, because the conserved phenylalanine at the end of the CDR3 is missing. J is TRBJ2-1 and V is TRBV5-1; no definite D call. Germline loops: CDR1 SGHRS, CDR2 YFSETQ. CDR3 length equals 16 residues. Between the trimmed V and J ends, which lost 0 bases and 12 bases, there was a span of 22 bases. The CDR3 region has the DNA TGCGCCAGCAGCTTGGCCCTTGGACGCCAATTAAGAGGGCAGTTCTCC. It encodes CASSLALGRQLRGQFS.

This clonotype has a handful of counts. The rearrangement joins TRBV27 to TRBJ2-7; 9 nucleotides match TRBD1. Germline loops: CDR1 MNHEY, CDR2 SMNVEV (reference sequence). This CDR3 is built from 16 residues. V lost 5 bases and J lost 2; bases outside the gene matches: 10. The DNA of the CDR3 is TGTGCCAGCAGTCCAACCCGGGACAGGGACCCCTACGAGCAGTACTTC. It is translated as CASSPTRDRDPYEQYF.

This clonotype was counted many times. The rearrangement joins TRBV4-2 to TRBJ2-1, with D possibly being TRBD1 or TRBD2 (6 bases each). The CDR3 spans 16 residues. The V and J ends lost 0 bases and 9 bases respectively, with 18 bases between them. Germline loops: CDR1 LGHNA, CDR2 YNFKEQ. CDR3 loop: CASSQEPGRGGVEQFF. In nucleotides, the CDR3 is TGTGCCAGCAGCCAAGAACCCGGGAGAGGGGGTGTTGAGCAGTTCTTC.

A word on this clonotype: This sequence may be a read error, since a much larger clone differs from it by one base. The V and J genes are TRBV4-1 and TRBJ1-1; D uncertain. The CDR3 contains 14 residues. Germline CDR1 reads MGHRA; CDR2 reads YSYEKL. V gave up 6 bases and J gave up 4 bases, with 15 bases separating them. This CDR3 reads CASSPPPRGTEAFF. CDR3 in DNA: TGCGCCAGCAGTCCTCCGCCGCGGGGCACTGAAGCTTTCTTT.

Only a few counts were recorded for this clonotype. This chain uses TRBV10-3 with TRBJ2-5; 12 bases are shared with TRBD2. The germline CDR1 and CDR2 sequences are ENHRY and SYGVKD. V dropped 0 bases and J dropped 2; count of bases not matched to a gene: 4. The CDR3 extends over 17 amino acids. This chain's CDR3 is CAISESLGLAGQETQYF. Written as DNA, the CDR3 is TGTGCCATCAGTGAGTCCCTCGGACTAGCGGGGCAAGAGACCCAGTACTTC.

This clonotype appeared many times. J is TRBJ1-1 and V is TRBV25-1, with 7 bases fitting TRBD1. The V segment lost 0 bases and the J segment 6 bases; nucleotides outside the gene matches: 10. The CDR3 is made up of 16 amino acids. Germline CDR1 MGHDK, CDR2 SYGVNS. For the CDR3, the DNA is TGTGCCAGCAGTGAATACCTCCAGCCCCAGGGGGCTGAAGCTTTCTTT. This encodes CASSEYLQPQGAEAFF.